The clone carrying this T cell receptor beta chain has a handful of counts. Its cognate antigen is unknown. The source of the sample is a study of T cell repertoires in aging, cancer and after chemotherapy. Turning to the study itself: Donor ages fell into six groups from 30 or younger up to 70 or older. Glioblastoma patients receiving temozolomide-based therapy gave paired samples before and after chemotherapy. Study observations and caveats: Loss of evenness, beyond lost richness, contributed to age-related TCR diversity decline in cancer patients.

Peripheral blood genomic DNA, not sorted cells or RNA, was the template. CDR3 length: 15 residues. Germline V gene sequence: CDR1 MNHNS, CDR2 SASEGT. Trimming left V 2 bases short and J 3 bases short, with 13 bases between. TRB rearrangements spanning V, D and J were amplified using mixed TRB-A/B primers. TCRdb redid the calling of the multiplex PCR reads with MiXCR, one entry per CDR3 protein. Of about 2,700 distinct CDR3 sequences in the sample, just under 25% were seen once. Sequencing was done on a sample of blood. The origin of this receptor is a human donor with a solid tumor. The chain joins TRBV6-1 to TRBJ1-2; maybe TRBD1 (5 bases). CDR3 coding DNA: TGTGCCAGCAGTGAACCGGGACCTAAACACTATGGCTACACCTTC. This sequence encodes CASSEPGPKHYGYTF.